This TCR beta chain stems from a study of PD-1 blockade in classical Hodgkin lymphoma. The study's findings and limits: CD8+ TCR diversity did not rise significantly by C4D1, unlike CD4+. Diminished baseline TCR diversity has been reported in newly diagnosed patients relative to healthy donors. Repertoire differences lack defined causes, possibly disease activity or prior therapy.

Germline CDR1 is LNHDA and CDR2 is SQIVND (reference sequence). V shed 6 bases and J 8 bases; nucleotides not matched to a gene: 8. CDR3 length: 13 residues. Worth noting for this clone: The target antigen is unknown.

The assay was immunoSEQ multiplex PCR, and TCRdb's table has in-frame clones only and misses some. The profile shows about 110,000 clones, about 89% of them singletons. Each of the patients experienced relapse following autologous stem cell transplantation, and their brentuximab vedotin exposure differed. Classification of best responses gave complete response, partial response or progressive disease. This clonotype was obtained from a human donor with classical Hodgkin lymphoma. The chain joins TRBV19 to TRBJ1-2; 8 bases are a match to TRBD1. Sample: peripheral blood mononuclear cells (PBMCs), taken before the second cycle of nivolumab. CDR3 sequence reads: CASRSDRAGGYTF. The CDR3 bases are TGTGCCAGTAGGTCGGACAGGGCGGGCGGCTACACCTTC.